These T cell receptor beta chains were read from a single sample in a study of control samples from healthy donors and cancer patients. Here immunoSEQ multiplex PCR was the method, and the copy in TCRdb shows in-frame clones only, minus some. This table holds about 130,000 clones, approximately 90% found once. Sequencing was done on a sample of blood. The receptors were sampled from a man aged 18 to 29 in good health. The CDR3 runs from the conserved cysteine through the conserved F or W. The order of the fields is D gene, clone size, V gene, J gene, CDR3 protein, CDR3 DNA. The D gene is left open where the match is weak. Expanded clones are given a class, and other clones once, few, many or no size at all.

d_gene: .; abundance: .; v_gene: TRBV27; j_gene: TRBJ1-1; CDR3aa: CASSLLGGANTEAFF; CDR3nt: TGTGCCAGCAGTTTATTGGGAGGCGCGAACACTGAAGCTTTCTTT
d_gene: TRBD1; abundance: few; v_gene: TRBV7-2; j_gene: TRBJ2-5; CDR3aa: CASSFGGTGSETQYF; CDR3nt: TGTGCCAGCAGCTTTGGCGGGACAGGGTCGGAGACCCAGTACTTC
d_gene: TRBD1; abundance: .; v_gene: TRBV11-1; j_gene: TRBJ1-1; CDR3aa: CASRPPGQGNTEAFF; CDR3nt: TGTGCCAGCAGACCACCGGGACAGGGGAACACTGAAGCTTTCTTT
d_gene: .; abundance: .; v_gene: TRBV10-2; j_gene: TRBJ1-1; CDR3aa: CASSDRVGGLNTEAFF; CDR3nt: TGCGCCAGCAGTGACCGGGTGGGGGGTTTGAACACTGAAGCTTTCTTT
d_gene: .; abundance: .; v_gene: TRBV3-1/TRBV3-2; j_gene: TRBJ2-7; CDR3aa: CASSQVGGSYEQYF; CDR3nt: TGTGCCAGCAGCCAAGTTGGCGGCTCCTACGAGCAGTACTTC
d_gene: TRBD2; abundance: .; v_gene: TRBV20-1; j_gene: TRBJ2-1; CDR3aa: CSASNSGGSDDNEQFF; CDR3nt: TGCAGTGCTAGTAATAGCGGGGGGTCAGATGACAATGAGCAGTTCTTC
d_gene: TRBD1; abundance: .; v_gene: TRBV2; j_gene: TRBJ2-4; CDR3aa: CAITDRGDPKNIQYF; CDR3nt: TGTGCCATCACGGACAGGGGGGATCCCAAAAACATTCAGTACTTC
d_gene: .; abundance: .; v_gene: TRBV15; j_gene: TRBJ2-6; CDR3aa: CATSRDRLRSGANVLTF; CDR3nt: TGTGCCACCAGCAGAGATCGTTTGCGCTCTGGGGCCAACGTCCTGACTTTC
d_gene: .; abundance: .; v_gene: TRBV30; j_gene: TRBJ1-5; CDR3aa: CAWSSALGPQHF; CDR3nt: TGTGCCTGGAGTTCGGCCCTGGGGCCCCAGCATTTT
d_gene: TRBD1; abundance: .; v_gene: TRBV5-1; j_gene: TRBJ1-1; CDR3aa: CASSDDRGQAEAFF; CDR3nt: TGCGCCAGCAGCGATGACAGGGGGCAAGCTGAAGCTTTCTTT
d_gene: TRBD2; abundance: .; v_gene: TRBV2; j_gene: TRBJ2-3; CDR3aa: CASRDPGTSRVTDTQYF; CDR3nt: TGTGCCAGCAGGGATCCCGGGACTAGCAGGGTGACAGATACGCAGTATTTT
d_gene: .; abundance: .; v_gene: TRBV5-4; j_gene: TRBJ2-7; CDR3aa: CASSLEGAYEQYF; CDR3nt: TGTGCCAGCAGCTTGGAGGGGGCCTACGAGCAGTACTTC
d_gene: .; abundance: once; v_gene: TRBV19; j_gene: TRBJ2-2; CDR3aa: CASSTRQGYTGELFF; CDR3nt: TGTGCCAGTAGTACTCGGCAGGGGTACACCGGGGAGCTGTTTTTT
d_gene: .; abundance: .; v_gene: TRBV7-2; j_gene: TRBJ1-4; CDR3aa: CASSLRDGDNEKLFF; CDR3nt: TGTGCCAGCAGCCTACGGGACGGAGATAATGAAAAACTGTTTTTT
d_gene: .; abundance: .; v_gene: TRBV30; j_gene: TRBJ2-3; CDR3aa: CAWRGSYTQYF; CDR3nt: TGTGCCTGGAGGGGTAGCTATACGCAGTATTTT
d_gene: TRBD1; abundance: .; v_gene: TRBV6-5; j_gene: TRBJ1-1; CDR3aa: CASSGQGKPEAFF; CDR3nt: TGTGCCAGCAGCGGACAGGGAAAACCTGAAGCTTTCTTT
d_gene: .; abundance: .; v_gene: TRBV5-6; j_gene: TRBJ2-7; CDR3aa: CASSLGQRAAEQYF; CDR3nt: TGTGCCAGCAGCTTGGGACAGAGGGCAGCCGAGCAGTACTTC
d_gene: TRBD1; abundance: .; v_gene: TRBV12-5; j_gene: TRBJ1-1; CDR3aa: CASGPSPTGGYTEAFF; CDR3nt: TGTGCTAGTGGCCCCTCCCCGACAGGGGGTTACACTGAAGCTTTCTTT
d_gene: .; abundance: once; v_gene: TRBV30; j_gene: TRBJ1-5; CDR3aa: CAWSGGSNQPQHF; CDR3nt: TGTGCCTGGAGCGGGGGGAGCAATCAGCCCCAGCATTTT
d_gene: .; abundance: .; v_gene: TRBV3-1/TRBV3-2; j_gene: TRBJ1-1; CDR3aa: CASSQGRTYGEAFF; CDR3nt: TGTGCCAGCAGCCAGGGCAGAACATACGGTGAAGCTTTCTTT
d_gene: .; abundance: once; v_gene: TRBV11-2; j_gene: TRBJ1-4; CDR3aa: CASSPSRGKLFF; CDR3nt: TGTGCCAGCAGCCCCTCACGGGGAAAACTGTTTTTT
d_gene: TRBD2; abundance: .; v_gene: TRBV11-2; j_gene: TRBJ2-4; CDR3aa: CASRWRWERGGAKNIQYF; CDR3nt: TGTGCCAGCAGATGGAGGTGGGAGCGGGGGGGAGCCAAAAACATTCAGTACTTC
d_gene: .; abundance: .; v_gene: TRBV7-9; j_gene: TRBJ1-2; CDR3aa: CASSLVRSPNGYTF; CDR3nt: TGTGCCAGCAGCTTAGTACGGAGTCCTAACGGCTACACCTTC
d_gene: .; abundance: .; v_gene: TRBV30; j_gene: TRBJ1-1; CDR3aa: CAWIGGHPFNTEAFF; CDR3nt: TGTGCCTGGATTGGGGGACACCCGTTTAACACTGAAGCTTTCTTT
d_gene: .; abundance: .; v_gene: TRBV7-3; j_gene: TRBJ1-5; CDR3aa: CASSLHGNQPQHF; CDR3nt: TGTGCCAGCAGCTTGCACGGTAATCAGCCCCAGCATTTT